Listed below are T cell receptor beta chains from one sample, sequenced in a study of cytomegalovirus exposure and HLA in healthy donors. Profiled with immunoSEQ multiplex PCR; TCRdb holds only in-frame clones, not every one. The sample has 30,000 to 45,000 clones. What was sequenced was PBMCs. The receptors shown here come from a man aged 40-49 years in good health and CMV-seropositive. Each CDR3 is given with its conserved first and last residue. Each record gives: V gene, J gene, CDR3 protein.

V gene: TRBV21-1; J gene: TRBJ2-5; CDR3 protein: CATVRGLLDSETQYF
V gene: TRBV30; J gene: TRBJ2-2; CDR3 protein: CAWSVIGSGGVGELFF
V gene: TRBV5-5; J gene: TRBJ2-7; CDR3 protein: CASSFRGINEQYF
V gene: TRBV10-3; J gene: TRBJ2-5; CDR3 protein: CAISGDSGRAGTQYF
V gene: TRBV30; J gene: TRBJ2-2; CDR3 protein: CAWSPRASGSKGELFF
V gene: TRBV25-1; J gene: TRBJ2-1; CDR3 protein: CASSESKVRLNEQFF
V gene: TRBV27; J gene: TRBJ2-5; CDR3 protein: CASSFISAGGSQETQYF
V gene: TRBV27; J gene: TRBJ2-7; CDR3 protein: CASSFEWGTGGPVRQYF
V gene: TRBV5-1; J gene: TRBJ2-1; CDR3 protein: CASSLFGSSYNEQFF
V gene: TRBV30; J gene: TRBJ2-2; CDR3 protein: CASGEGVTGELFF
V gene: TRBV5-8; J gene: TRBJ2-7; CDR3 protein: CASSLGFQGGEQYF
V gene: TRBV7-9; J gene: TRBJ1-5; CDR3 protein: CASSLTGDSNQPQHF
V gene: TRBV5-5; J gene: TRBJ2-5; CDR3 protein: CASSLGTEQETQYF
V gene: TRBV30; J gene: TRBJ2-5; CDR3 protein: CAWSVGLAKETQYF
V gene: TRBV7-9; J gene: TRBJ1-2; CDR3 protein: CASSLADSANYGYTF
V gene: TRBV5-1; J gene: TRBJ2-2; CDR3 protein: CASSLAGTVNTGELFF
V gene: TRBV6-1; J gene: TRBJ2-3; CDR3 protein: CASSKGQGTDTQYF